Listed below are T cell receptor beta chains from one sample, sequenced in a study of T-cell reconstitution after alpha-beta-depleted transplantation in children. In TCRdb, the PCR reads were re-called with MiXCR into one record per CDR3 protein. Here the sample spans about 400,000 distinct CDR3 sequences, 16% being singletons. Specimen: PBMCs, mostly from graft donor cells, collected 360 days after TCRalphabeta/CD19-depleted stem cell transplant. These receptors all stem from a boy under two years old who had a stem cell transplant for Wiskott-Aldrich syndrome, so the T cells may come from the graft donor. CDR3s include the opening cysteine and the closing phenylalanine or tryptophan. Fields, in order: J gene, V gene, D gene, clone size, CDR3 protein, CDR3 DNA. The D gene is left open where the match is weak. Clone size is shown for a subset of rows, as once, few, many or a class of expanded clone.

J gene: TRBJ2-7
V gene: TRBV6-6
D gene: NA
clone size: few
CDR3 protein: CSTVQAYEQYF
CDR3 DNA: TGTTCCACCGTCCAGGCCTACGAGCAGTACTTC

J gene: TRBJ2-1
V gene: TRBV13
D gene: TRBD1
clone size: many
CDR3 protein: CASSVQGIYEQFF
CDR3 DNA: TGTGCCAGCAGCGTACAGGGGATCTATGAGCAGTTCTTC

J gene: TRBJ2-7
V gene: TRBV7-2
D gene: TRBD2
clone size: few
CDR3 protein: CASSLREGQLFSYEQYF
CDR3 DNA: TGTGCCAGCAGCTTAAGGGAGGGGCAACTCTTCTCCTACGAGCAGTACTTC

J gene: TRBJ2-7
V gene: TRBV24-1
D gene: NA
clone size: many
CDR3 protein: CATSDWDTYEQYF
CDR3 DNA: TGTGCCACCAGTGATTGGGACACCTACGAGCAGTACTTC

J gene: TRBJ2-2
V gene: TRBV10-3
D gene: NA
clone size: NA
CDR3 protein: CAISAYRVWPGELFF
CDR3 DNA: TGTGCCATCAGTGCTTACAGGGTTTGGCCCGGGGAGCTGTTTTTT

J gene: TRBJ2-1
V gene: TRBV29-1
D gene: NA
clone size: few
CDR3 protein: CSVAPRVGYNEQFF
CDR3 DNA: TGCAGCGTTGCCCCTCGGGTGGGGTACAATGAGCAGTTCTTC

J gene: TRBJ1-1
V gene: TRBV2
D gene: NA
clone size: NA
CDR3 protein: CASRGPATHTLTGMNTEAFF
CDR3 DNA: TGTGCCAGCAGGGGGCCGGCCACCCACACCCTCACGGGAATGAACACTGAAGCTTTCTTT

J gene: TRBJ2-3
V gene: TRBV2
D gene: NA
clone size: NA
CDR3 protein: CASKLPGSTDTQYF
CDR3 DNA: TGTGCCAGCAAACTCCCTGGGAGCACAGATACGCAGTATTTT

J gene: TRBJ2-5
V gene: TRBV10-2
D gene: NA
clone size: NA
CDR3 protein: CASSVLRSHAPETQYF
CDR3 DNA: TGCGCCAGCAGTGTATTAAGGTCGCACGCCCCGGAGACCCAGTACTTC

J gene: TRBJ2-3
V gene: TRBV7-8
D gene: TRBD2
clone size: NA
CDR3 protein: CASSWPLAGVTDTQYF
CDR3 DNA: TGTGCCAGCAGCTGGCCCCTAGCGGGGGTCACAGATACGCAGTATTTT

J gene: TRBJ2-4
V gene: TRBV30
D gene: TRBD1
clone size: NA
CDR3 protein: CAWSVWEGQGARAKNIQYF
CDR3 DNA: TGTGCCTGGAGTGTATGGGAGGGACAGGGCGCTCGGGCCAAAAACATTCAGTACTTC

J gene: TRBJ2-7
V gene: TRBV7-8
D gene: TRBD2
clone size: NA
CDR3 protein: CASSLTSGGPYEQYF
CDR3 DNA: TGTGCCAGCAGCTTGACTAGCGGGGGCCCCTACGAGCAGTACTTC

J gene: TRBJ2-3
V gene: TRBV6-1
D gene: TRBD1
clone size: few
CDR3 protein: CASSLMDRGTDTQYF
CDR3 DNA: TGTGCCAGCAGCCTGATGGACAGGGGCACAGATACGCAGTATTTT

J gene: TRBJ2-7
V gene: TRBV30
D gene: NA
clone size: few
CDR3 protein: CAHSGRISYEQYF
CDR3 DNA: TGTGCCCACTCAGGACGGATATCCTACGAGCAGTACTTC

J gene: TRBJ2-1
V gene: TRBV7-8
D gene: TRBD1
clone size: few
CDR3 protein: CASSLVPGTVYNEQFF
CDR3 DNA: TGTGCCAGCAGCTTAGTGCCCGGGACAGTCTACAATGAGCAGTTCTTC

J gene: TRBJ2-5
V gene: TRBV21-1
D gene: NA
clone size: few
CDR3 protein: CASSKVGAGKETQYF
CDR3 DNA: TGTGCCAGCAGCAAAGTCGGAGCAGGGAAAGAGACCCAGTACTTC

J gene: TRBJ2-2
V gene: TRBV6-2/TRBV6-3
D gene: NA
clone size: few
CDR3 protein: CASSYESGELFF
CDR3 DNA: TGTGCCAGCAGTTATGAGTCCGGGGAGCTGTTTTTT

J gene: TRBJ2-6
V gene: TRBV7-2
D gene: NA
clone size: NA
CDR3 protein: CASSFGGGDLTF
CDR3 DNA: TGTGCCAGCAGCTTCGGCGGCGGAGACCTGACTTTC

J gene: TRBJ1-2
V gene: TRBV12-3/TRBV12-4
D gene: NA
clone size: NA
CDR3 protein: CASSLGVPHYGYTF
CDR3 DNA: TGTGCCAGCAGTTTAGGGGTCCCCCACTATGGCTACACCTTC

J gene: TRBJ2-7
V gene: TRBV12-3/TRBV12-4
D gene: NA
clone size: NA
CDR3 protein: CASSLWGKTKYEQYF
CDR3 DNA: TGTGCCAGCAGTCTCTGGGGCAAAACCAAATACGAGCAGTACTTC

J gene: TRBJ1-4
V gene: TRBV12-5
D gene: NA
clone size: NA
CDR3 protein: CASDPQRPRPNEKLFF
CDR3 DNA: TGTGCTAGTGATCCCCAGCGTCCCCGTCCCAATGAAAAACTGTTTTTT

J gene: TRBJ2-5
V gene: TRBV4-1
D gene: TRBD1
clone size: few
CDR3 protein: CASSQDRDSTTETQYF
CDR3 DNA: TGCGCCAGCAGCCAGGACCGGGACAGCACTACGGAGACCCAGTACTTC

J gene: TRBJ2-3
V gene: TRBV30
D gene: TRBD2
clone size: few
CDR3 protein: CAWGSRAGVTDTQYF
CDR3 DNA: TGTGCCTGGGGATCGAGAGCGGGAGTCACAGATACGCAGTATTTT

J gene: TRBJ2-3
V gene: TRBV10-3
D gene: NA
clone size: few
CDR3 protein: CAISARGGRVTDTQYF
CDR3 DNA: TGTGCCATCAGTGCGAGGGGGGGCAGGGTCACAGATACGCAGTATTTT

J gene: TRBJ2-3
V gene: TRBV10-1
D gene: NA
clone size: few
CDR3 protein: CASSESASGTDTQYF
CDR3 DNA: TGCGCCAGCAGTGAGTCGGCTAGCGGCACAGATACGCAGTATTTT

J gene: TRBJ2-5
V gene: TRBV18
D gene: NA
clone size: few
CDR3 protein: CASSPVPGLETQYF
CDR3 DNA: TGTGCCAGCTCACCAGTACCAGGACTAGAGACCCAGTACTTC

J gene: TRBJ2-7
V gene: TRBV14
D gene: TRBD1
clone size: NA
CDR3 protein: CASSQHLGQPTYEQYF
CDR3 DNA: TGTGCCAGCAGCCAGCACTTGGGACAGCCTACCTACGAGCAGTACTTC

J gene: TRBJ2-3
V gene: TRBV28
D gene: TRBD2
clone size: few
CDR3 protein: CASSLAPSGPGGYF
CDR3 DNA: TGTGCCAGCAGCCTTGCCCCTAGCGGCCCCGGGGGGTATTTT